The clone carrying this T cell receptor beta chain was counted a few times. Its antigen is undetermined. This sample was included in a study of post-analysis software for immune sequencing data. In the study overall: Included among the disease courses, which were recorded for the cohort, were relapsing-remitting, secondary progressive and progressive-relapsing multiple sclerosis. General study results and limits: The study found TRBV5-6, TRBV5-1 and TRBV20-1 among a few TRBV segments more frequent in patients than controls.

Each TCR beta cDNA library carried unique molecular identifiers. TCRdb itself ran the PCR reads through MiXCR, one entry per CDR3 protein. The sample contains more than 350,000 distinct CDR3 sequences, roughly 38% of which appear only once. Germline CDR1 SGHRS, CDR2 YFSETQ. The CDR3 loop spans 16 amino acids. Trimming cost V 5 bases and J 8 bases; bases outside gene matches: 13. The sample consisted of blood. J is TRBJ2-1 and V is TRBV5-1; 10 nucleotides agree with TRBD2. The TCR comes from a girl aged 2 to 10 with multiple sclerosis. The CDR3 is CASRSLAGVGTDEQFF. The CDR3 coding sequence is TGCGCCAGCAGGAGCCTAGCGGGGGTTGGGACGGATGAGCAGTTCTTC.